These T cell receptor beta chains were read from a single sample in a study of cytomegalovirus exposure and HLA in healthy donors. Method: immunoSEQ multiplex PCR; TCRdb's copy keeps in-frame clones and lacks some. The sample lists some 150,000 clones, about 74% occurring once. Sequences were obtained from PBMCs. Receptor source: a young man in good health and CMV-seropositive. CDR3s include the opening cysteine and the closing phenylalanine or tryptophan. D genes are given only for firm matches. Rows give clone size only sometimes, using once, few, many, or a class for an expanded clone.

abundance | d_gene | j_gene | v_gene | CDR3aa | CDR3nt
- | - | TRBJ1-2 | TRBV28 | CASSFQGRGWGYTF | TGTGCCAGCAGTTTCCAGGGGCGCGGCTGGGGCTACACCTTC
few | TRBD2 | TRBJ2-1 | TRBV28 | CASSFGLASNEQFF | TGTGCCAGCAGTTTTGGACTAGCGAGCAATGAGCAGTTCTTC
- | - | TRBJ2-6 | TRBV28 | CASSGGISGANVLTF | TGTGCCAGCAGCGGCGGAATCTCTGGGGCCAACGTCCTGACTTTC
- | TRBD2 | TRBJ2-7 | TRBV11-3 | CASSISGNSYEQYF | TGTGCCAGCAGCATTAGCGGGAACTCCTACGAGCAGTACTTC
once | - | TRBJ1-2 | TRBV11-2 | CASSLDGQGGWGYTF | TGTGCCAGCAGCTTAGATGGGCAGGGTGGTTGGGGCTACACCTTC
few | TRBD2 | TRBJ2-1 | TRBV19 | CASSKLLAGSYNEQFF | TGTGCCAGTAGTAAGCTACTAGCGGGTTCCTACAATGAGCAGTTCTTC
- | TRBD1 | TRBJ2-1 | TRBV7-2 | CASSLIPPGQGFNEQFF | TGTGCCAGCAGCTTAATCCCCCCGGGACAGGGGTTCAATGAGCAGTTCTTC
- | TRBD1 | TRBJ1-2 | TRBV6-1 | CAIGTGVGYTF | TGTGCCATTGGGACAGGGGTCGGCTACACCTTC
once | - | TRBJ1-3 | TRBV19 | CASSKSGRDPGNTIYF | TGTGCCAGTAGTAAGTCAGGACGGGATCCTGGAAACACCATATATTTT
once | - | TRBJ1-2 | TRBV6-5 | CASTHREGWNGYTF | TGTGCCAGCACTCACAGGGAAGGTTGGAATGGCTACACCTTC
- | TRBD1 | TRBJ2-7 | TRBV28 | CASTWPGQGREQYF | TGTGCCAGCACCTGGCCTGGACAGGGGCGCGAGCAGTACTTC
- | TRBD1 | TRBJ2-7 | TRBV27 | CASSLDRGTYEQYF | TGTGCCAGCAGTTTAGACAGGGGTACCTACGAGCAGTACTTC
- | - | TRBJ1-1 | TRBV10-1 | CASSESGRGGTEAFF | TGCGCCAGCAGTGAGTCGGGGAGGGGTGGCACTGAAGCTTTCTTT
- | - | TRBJ2-7 | TRBV4-1 | CASSRGMTSYEQYF | TGCGCCAGCAGCCGGGGCATGACCTCCTACGAGCAGTACTTC
few | - | TRBJ2-7 | TRBV27 | CASSLGLFYEQYF | TGTGCCAGCAGTTTAGGACTCTTCTACGAGCAGTACTTC
few | - | TRBJ1-3 | TRBV5-6 | CASSLGLGRASGNTIYF | TGTGCCAGCAGCTTGGGTTTAGGGAGGGCCTCTGGAAACACCATATATTTT
- | TRBD1 | TRBJ1-5 | TRBV6-5 | CASRLGQFNQPQHF | TGTGCCAGCAGGTTGGGACAGTTCAATCAGCCCCAGCATTTT
- | - | TRBJ2-7 | TRBV11-2 | CASSLAGSYEQYF | TGTGCCAGCAGCCTCGCAGGGTCCTACGAGCAGTACTTC
- | TRBD2 | TRBJ2-1 | TRBV7-8 | CASSLAREGYNEQFF | TGTGCCAGCAGCTTAGCGCGGGAGGGGTACAATGAGCAGTTCTTC
- | - | TRBJ1-2 | TRBV5-4 | CASSGGDGAYGYTF | TGTGCCAGCAGCGGAGGGGACGGTGCGTATGGCTACACCTTC
- | - | TRBJ1-1 | TRBV6-5 | CASNLPGARAFF | TGTGCCAGCAACCTGCCAGGCGCTCGAGCTTTCTTT
- | - | TRBJ1-3 | TRBV4-3 | CASSQDRWARGNTIYF | TGCGCCAGCAGCCAAGATCGGTGGGCCCGCGGAAACACCATATATTTT
few | - | TRBJ1-1 | TRBV5-5 | CASSLGLTEAFF | TGTGCCAGCAGCTTGGGGCTCACTGAAGCTTTCTTT
few | - | TRBJ1-6 | TRBV27 | CASTISYNSPLHF | TGTGCCAGCACCATCTCCTATAATTCACCCCTCCACTTT
- | - | TRBJ1-5 | TRBV13 | CASSLSDRLYGQPQHF | TGTGCCAGCAGCTTATCCGACAGGCTATACGGGCAGCCCCAGCATTTT
- | TRBD1 | TRBJ1-3 | TRBV6-5 | CASRRTGESGNTIYF | TGTGCCAGCAGGAGGACAGGGGAGTCTGGAAACACCATATATTTT
- | - | TRBJ1-5 | TRBV7-9 | CASSFSQGGNQPQHF | TGTGCCAGCAGCTTTTCACAGGGTGGCAATCAGCCCCAGCATTTT
- | TRBD1 | TRBJ2-5 | TRBV13 | CASSPSGGTAIQETQYF | TGTGCCAGCAGCCCCTCAGGGGGTACCGCTATCCAAGAGACCCAGTACTTC
- | TRBD1 | TRBJ2-7 | TRBV4-3 | CASSQDGQGASYEQYF | TGCGCCAGCAGCCAAGACGGACAGGGGGCTTCCTACGAGCAGTACTTC
- | - | TRBJ1-2 | TRBV6-5 | CASSYSGQTYGYTF | TGTGCCAGCAGTTACTCGGGGCAGACCTATGGCTACACCTTC
- | - | TRBJ2-1 | TRBV27 | CASSFTEGLENEQFF | TGTGCCAGCAGTTTTACGGAGGGCCTGGAGAATGAGCAGTTCTTC
- | - | TRBJ2-7 | TRBV19 | CASSMVFGFSYEQYF | TGTGCCAGTAGTATGGTATTCGGGTTTTCGTACGAGCAGTACTTC
- | - | TRBJ2-6 | TRBV7-6 | CATRLSSGANVLTF | TGTGCCACCCGACTTAGCTCTGGGGCCAACGTCCTGACTTTC
- | TRBD1 | TRBJ2-1 | TRBV5-6 | CASSHLTDRGPWNEQFF | TGTGCCAGCAGTCATTTAACCGACAGGGGGCCGTGGAATGAGCAGTTCTTC
- | TRBD1 | TRBJ1-1 | TRBV9 | CASSVTGTGQGTEAFF | TGTGCCAGCAGCGTAACCGGGACAGGGCAAGGAACTGAAGCTTTCTTT
- | - | TRBJ1-5 | TRBV28 | CASRGSQPQHF | TGTGCCAGCAGGGGCAGTCAGCCCCAGCATTTT
- | - | TRBJ2-7 | TRBV9 | CASSVGGWGPLGEQYF | TGTGCCAGCAGCGTAGGCGGTTGGGGCCCCCTCGGCGAGCAGTACTTC
few | TRBD1 | TRBJ2-7 | TRBV11-3 | CASSTSGQHYEQYF | TGTGCCAGCAGCACGTCGGGACAGCACTACGAGCAGTACTTC
- | TRBD2 | TRBJ2-2 | TRBV15 | CATSVRGSVGELFF | TGTGCCACCAGCGTCCGCGGGAGTGTCGGGGAGCTGTTTTTT
- | - | TRBJ2-6 | TRBV19 | CASMRDGSSGANVLTF | TGTGCCAGTATGAGGGACGGGAGCTCTGGGGCCAACGTCCTGACTTTC
few | - | TRBJ1-4 | TRBV10-1 | CASSEQNEKLFF | TGCGCCAGCAGTGAACAGAATGAAAAACTGTTTTTT
few | - | TRBJ1-5 | TRBV7-6 | CASSQGGYSNQPQHF | TGTGCCAGCAGCCAAGGGGGATATAGCAATCAGCCCCAGCATTTT
- | TRBD1 | TRBJ2-2 | TRBV25-1 | CASSELSGGRVGELFF | TGTGCCAGCAGTGAATTGTCAGGGGGCCGAGTCGGGGAGCTGTTTTTT
- | TRBD2 | TRBJ2-5 | TRBV7-2 | CASSSRTSGRETQYF | TGTGCCAGCAGCTCCAGGACTAGCGGGAGAGAGACCCAGTACTTC
once | - | TRBJ2-5 | TRBV30 | CAWSLRETQYF | TGTGCCTGGAGCTTGCGAGAGACCCAGTACTTC
- | - | TRBJ2-7 | TRBV7-6 | CASSAVGSGAHEQYF | TGTGCCAGCAGCGCGGTAGGATCAGGGGCCCACGAGCAGTACTTC
- | - | TRBJ2-7 | TRBV5-6 | CASSLLNSYEQYF | TGTGCCAGCAGCCTACTAAACTCCTACGAGCAGTACTTC
- | TRBD2 | TRBJ2-3 | TRBV7-6 | CASSLVGTSGSTDTQYF | TGTGCCAGCAGCTTAGTAGGTACTAGCGGTAGCACAGATACGCAGTATTTT
- | TRBD1 | TRBJ2-7 | TRBV27 | CASHGQASSYEQYF | TGTGCCAGCCATGGACAGGCCAGCTCCTACGAGCAGTACTTC
- | TRBD2 | TRBJ2-1 | TRBV29-1 | CSVAPGLAGWNEQFF | TGCAGCGTTGCGCCGGGACTAGCAGGGTGGAATGAGCAGTTCTTC
- | TRBD1 | TRBJ2-1 | TRBV19 | CASSTDRGRYEQFF | TGTGCCAGTAGCACGGACAGGGGGCGGTATGAGCAGTTCTTC
- | TRBD1 | TRBJ2-7 | TRBV4-1 | CASSRGTGLSYEQYF | TGCGCCAGCAGCCGAGGGACAGGGCTATCCTACGAGCAGTACTTC
- | TRBD2 | TRBJ2-7 | TRBV4-3 | CASSQDGASGSDNEQYF | TGCGCCAGCAGCCAAGATGGCGCTAGCGGGAGTGACAACGAGCAGTACTTC
- | TRBD2 | TRBJ2-5 | TRBV14 | CASSQAGLRKTQYF | TGTGCCAGCAGCCAAGCGGGACTACGAAAGACCCAGTACTTC